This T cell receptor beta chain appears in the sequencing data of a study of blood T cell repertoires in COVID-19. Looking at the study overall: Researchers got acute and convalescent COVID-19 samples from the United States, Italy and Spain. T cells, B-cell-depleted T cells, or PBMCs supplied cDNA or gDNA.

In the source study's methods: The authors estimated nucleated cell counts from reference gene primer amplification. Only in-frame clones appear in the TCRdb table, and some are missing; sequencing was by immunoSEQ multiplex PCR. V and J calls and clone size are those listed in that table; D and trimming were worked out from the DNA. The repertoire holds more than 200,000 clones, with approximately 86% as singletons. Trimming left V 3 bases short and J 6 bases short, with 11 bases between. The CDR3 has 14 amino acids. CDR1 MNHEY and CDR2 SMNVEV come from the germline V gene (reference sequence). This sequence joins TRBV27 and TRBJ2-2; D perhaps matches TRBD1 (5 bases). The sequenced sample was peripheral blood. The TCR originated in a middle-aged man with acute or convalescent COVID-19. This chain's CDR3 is CASSLIWGPGELFF. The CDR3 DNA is TGTGCCAGCAGTTTGATCTGGGGCCCCGGGGAGCTGTTTTTT.